This T cell receptor (beta chain) was retrieved from a study of cytomegalovirus exposure and HLA in healthy donors. Points from the study as a whole: The majority of TCR sequences were rare, yet some public TCRs appeared in many donors.

The V gene end was trimmed by 3 bases and the J gene end by 6 bases; junction bases not matched to a gene: 7. The CDR3 runs to 14 residues. CDR1 SGDLS and CDR2 YYNGEE come from the germline V gene. To note about this clone: Its antigen is not known.

The protocol was immunoSEQ multiplex PCR, while the TCRdb copy is restricted to in-frame clones and leaves out a portion. This sample has 200,000 to 250,000 clones, with 80% to 95% found just once. This sequence originates from a young woman in good health and CMV-seronegative. Sequenced sample: PBMCs. The chain carries TRBV9 and TRBJ2-7, with TRBD1 matching over 9 bases. The chain's CDR3 is CASSARTGASEQYF. CDR3 coding DNA: TGTGCCAGCAGCGCGCGGACAGGGGCAAGCGAGCAGTACTTC.